The present T cell receptor beta chain was sequenced within a study of technical replicates of blood from a few donors. CDR3 size: 16 residues. Germline CDR1 MGHDK, CDR2 SYGVNS. The germline V and J ends were trimmed by 3 bases and 2 bases, with 17 bases remaining between them. Produced via immunoSEQ multiplex PCR; TCRdb's table is partial and in-frame only. The data contain some 68,000 clones, just under 97% of them singletons. The V and J genes are TRBV25-1 and TRBJ2-7, with TRBD2 as a possible D gene (5 bases). The sequence derives from a human donor in good health. Sequenced input: T cells isolated from PBMCs. The CDR3 DNA reads as TGTGCCAGCAGTGAGACGACCGACTACCCAACCTACGAGCAGTACTTC. This encodes CASSETTDYPTYEQYF.